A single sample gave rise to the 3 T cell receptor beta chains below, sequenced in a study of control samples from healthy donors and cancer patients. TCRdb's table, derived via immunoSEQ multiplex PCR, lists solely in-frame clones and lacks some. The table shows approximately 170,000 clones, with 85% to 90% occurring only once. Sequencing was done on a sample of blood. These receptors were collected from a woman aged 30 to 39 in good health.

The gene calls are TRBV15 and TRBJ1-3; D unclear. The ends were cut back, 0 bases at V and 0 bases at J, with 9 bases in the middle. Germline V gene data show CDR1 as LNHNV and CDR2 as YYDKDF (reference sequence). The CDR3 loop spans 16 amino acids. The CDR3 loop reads CATSRDTQVSGNTIYF. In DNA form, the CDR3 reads TGTGCCACCAGCAGAGATACCCAGGTCTCTGGAAACACCATATATTTT.

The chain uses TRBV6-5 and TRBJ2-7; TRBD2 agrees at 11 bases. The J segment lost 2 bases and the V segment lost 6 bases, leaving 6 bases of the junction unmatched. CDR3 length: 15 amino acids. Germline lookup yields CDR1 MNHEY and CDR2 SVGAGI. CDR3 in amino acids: CASSHSGGEAYEQYV. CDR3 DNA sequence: TGTGCCAGCAGCCATAGCGGGGGGGAAGCCTACGAGCAGTACGTC.

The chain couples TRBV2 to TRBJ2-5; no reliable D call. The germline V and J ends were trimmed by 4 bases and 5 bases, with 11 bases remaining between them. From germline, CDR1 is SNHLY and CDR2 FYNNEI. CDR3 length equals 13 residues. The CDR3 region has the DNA TGTGCCAGCAGTGTAGGCCTTATCGAGACCCAGTACTTC. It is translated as CASSVGLIETQYF.